These T cell receptor beta chains were read from a single sample in a study of chemoradiotherapy in HPV16-positive cancers. The repertoire was sequenced with immunoSEQ multiplex PCR; TCRdb's copy has only in-frame clones and lacks some. Of 30,000 to 40,000 clones listed, 92% are singletons. The specimen comprised blood, sampled from a patient who underwent chemoradiotherapy. These receptors all come from a human donor with HPV-associated anogenital cancer. Both conserved end residues are part of each CDR3. Each record gives: CDR3 length, D gene, clone size, V gene, J gene, CDR3 protein, CDR3 DNA. A D gene is named only where the DNA matches it firmly. Some rows have no size entry. The others give once, few or many, or a class for an expanded clone.

CDR3 length: 15; D gene: -; clone size: -; V gene: TRBV7-6; J gene: TRBJ2-3; CDR3 protein: CASSRRRGDIDTQYF; CDR3 DNA: TGTGCCAGCAGCCGAAGAAGGGGAGATATAGATACGCAGTATTTT
CDR3 length: 17; D gene: TRBD2; clone size: -; V gene: TRBV4-2; J gene: TRBJ2-2; CDR3 protein: CASSPLAGGKNTGELFF; CDR3 DNA: TGTGCCAGCAGCCCGCTAGCGGGGGGGAAGAACACCGGGGAGCTGTTTTTT
CDR3 length: 14; D gene: TRBD1; clone size: -; V gene: TRBV2; J gene: TRBJ2-7; CDR3 protein: CAIPGQGKAYEQYF; CDR3 DNA: TGTGCCATCCCCGGACAGGGGAAGGCCTACGAGCAGTACTTC
CDR3 length: 17; D gene: -; clone size: -; V gene: TRBV4-2; J gene: TRBJ1-5; CDR3 protein: CASSQERGSGGNQPQHF; CDR3 DNA: TGTGCCAGCAGCCAAGAGCGGGGCAGCGGCGGCAATCAGCCCCAGCATTTT
CDR3 length: 11; D gene: -; clone size: -; V gene: TRBV20-1; J gene: TRBJ2-1; CDR3 protein: CSALAINEQFF; CDR3 DNA: TGCAGTGCGCTAGCGATAAATGAGCAGTTCTTC
CDR3 length: 13; D gene: -; clone size: -; V gene: TRBV19; J gene: TRBJ1-1; CDR3 protein: CASSIGRNTEAFF; CDR3 DNA: TGTGCCAGTAGTATCGGGAGGAACACTGAAGCTTTCTTT
CDR3 length: 13; D gene: -; clone size: -; V gene: TRBV11-2; J gene: TRBJ2-5; CDR3 protein: CASSLLGRETQYF; CDR3 DNA: TGTGCCAGCAGCTTACTCGGACGAGAGACCCAGTACTTC
CDR3 length: 13; D gene: -; clone size: few; V gene: TRBV6-1; J gene: TRBJ1-2; CDR3 protein: CASSEEQGSGYTF; CDR3 DNA: TGTGCCAGCAGTGAAGAACAGGGATCTGGCTACACCTTC
CDR3 length: 13; D gene: -; clone size: large; V gene: TRBV4-2; J gene: TRBJ1-1; CDR3 protein: CASSQAVDWEAFF; CDR3 DNA: TGTGCCAGCAGCCAAGCCGTGGACTGGGAAGCTTTCTTT
CDR3 length: 17; D gene: -; clone size: few; V gene: TRBV18; J gene: TRBJ2-5; CDR3 protein: CASSPSTGGASGETQYF; CDR3 DNA: TGTGCCAGCTCACCAAGCACAGGGGGGGCCTCCGGAGAGACCCAGTACTTC
CDR3 length: 15; D gene: -; clone size: -; V gene: TRBV5-1; J gene: TRBJ1-1; CDR3 protein: CASGRGASGDTEAFF; CDR3 DNA: TGCGCCAGCGGCCGCGGGGCGAGCGGGGACACTGAAGCTTTCTTT
CDR3 length: 15; D gene: TRBD2; clone size: -; V gene: TRBV9; J gene: TRBJ2-3; CDR3 protein: CASSVDRGGTDTQYF; CDR3 DNA: TGTGCCAGCAGCGTAGATCGGGGGGGGACAGATACGCAGTATTTT
CDR3 length: 17; D gene: TRBD1; clone size: -; V gene: TRBV5-1; J gene: TRBJ1-2; CDR3 protein: CASSPGTGGGFGYGYTF; CDR3 DNA: TGCGCCAGCAGCCCCGGGACAGGGGGGGGTTTCGGTTATGGCTACACCTTC
CDR3 length: 15; D gene: TRBD1; clone size: -; V gene: TRBV19; J gene: TRBJ1-2; CDR3 protein: CASSFRAGTDYGYTF; CDR3 DNA: TGTGCCAGTAGTTTTAGAGCCGGGACAGACTATGGCTACACCTTC
CDR3 length: 15; D gene: -; clone size: -; V gene: TRBV5-6; J gene: TRBJ1-5; CDR3 protein: CASSLGFSGNQPQHF; CDR3 DNA: TGTGCCAGCAGCTTGGGTTTCAGCGGTAATCAGCCCCAGCATTTT
CDR3 length: 15; D gene: -; clone size: -; V gene: TRBV4-1; J gene: TRBJ1-5; CDR3 protein: CASSQEGRTNQPQHF; CDR3 DNA: TGCGCCAGCAGCCAAGAAGGACGGACTAATCAGCCCCAGCATTTT
CDR3 length: 15; D gene: -; clone size: -; V gene: TRBV5-1; J gene: TRBJ2-3; CDR3 protein: CASSRDSPVRDTQYF; CDR3 DNA: TGCGCCAGCAGCCGCGACAGCCCTGTTCGGGATACGCAGTATTTT
CDR3 length: 15; D gene: -; clone size: few; V gene: TRBV10-3; J gene: TRBJ1-5; CDR3 protein: CAISEELGSSQPQHF; CDR3 DNA: TGTGCCATCAGTGAGGAATTGGGAAGTAGCCAGCCCCAGCATTTT
CDR3 length: 11; D gene: -; clone size: -; V gene: TRBV6-1; J gene: TRBJ2-2; CDR3 protein: CASVGTGELFF; CDR3 DNA: TGTGCCAGCGTAGGGACCGGGGAGCTGTTTTTT
CDR3 length: 14; D gene: TRBD1; clone size: once; V gene: TRBV7-2; J gene: TRBJ1-6; CDR3 protein: CASSLSGGSSPLHF; CDR3 DNA: TGTGCCAGCAGCTTATCAGGGGGCAGTTCACCCCTCCACTTT
CDR3 length: 14; D gene: TRBD2; clone size: -; V gene: TRBV11-3; J gene: TRBJ2-7; CDR3 protein: CASSLGGGFYEQYF; CDR3 DNA: TGTGCCAGCAGCTTAGGGGGGGGGTTTTACGAGCAGTACTTC
CDR3 length: 18; D gene: TRBD1; clone size: -; V gene: TRBV5-4; J gene: TRBJ2-6; CDR3 protein: CASSPARTGHSGANVLTF; CDR3 DNA: TGTGCCAGCAGCCCGGCCCGGACAGGACACTCTGGGGCCAACGTCCTGACTTTC
CDR3 length: 18; D gene: TRBD1; clone size: -; V gene: TRBV7-9; J gene: TRBJ2-6; CDR3 protein: CASSLAGTGGTGANVLTF; CDR3 DNA: TGTGCCAGCAGCTTAGCCGGGACAGGGGGGACTGGGGCCAACGTCCTGACTTTC
CDR3 length: 12; D gene: TRBD2; clone size: -; V gene: TRBV6-1; J gene: TRBJ2-2; CDR3 protein: CASRRGTGELFF; CDR3 DNA: TGTGCCAGCAGGCGGGGGACCGGGGAGCTGTTTTTT
CDR3 length: 13; D gene: TRBD1; clone size: -; V gene: TRBV7-9; J gene: TRBJ1-1; CDR3 protein: CASSIDRGTEAFF; CDR3 DNA: TGTGCCAGCAGTATAGACAGGGGGACTGAAGCTTTCTTT
CDR3 length: 18; D gene: TRBD1; clone size: -; V gene: TRBV25-1; J gene: TRBJ2-6; CDR3 protein: CASSERGRGLSGANVLTF; CDR3 DNA: TGTGCCAGCAGTGAACGAGGCAGGGGGCTTTCTGGGGCCAACGTCCTGACTTTC
CDR3 length: 16; D gene: -; clone size: -; V gene: TRBV30; J gene: TRBJ1-3; CDR3 protein: CAWSQGQGVTENTIYF; CDR3 DNA: TGTGCCTGGAGCCAGGGGCAGGGTGTAACTGAAAACACCATATATTTT
CDR3 length: 16; D gene: -; clone size: -; V gene: TRBV29-1; J gene: TRBJ1-2; CDR3 protein: CSTDKFEGVVNYGYTF; CDR3 DNA: TGCAGCACGGACAAGTTCGAGGGTGTGGTAAACTATGGCTACACCTTC
CDR3 length: 12; D gene: -; clone size: -; V gene: TRBV6-1; J gene: TRBJ2-2; CDR3 protein: CASTRGGGELFF; CDR3 DNA: TGTGCCAGCACTAGGGGCGGCGGGGAGCTGTTTTTT
CDR3 length: 16; D gene: -; clone size: -; V gene: TRBV7-9; J gene: TRBJ1-4; CDR3 protein: CASSPTGPATNEKLFF; CDR3 DNA: TGTGCCAGCAGCCCGACAGGCCCTGCAACTAATGAAAAACTGTTTTTT
CDR3 length: 17; D gene: -; clone size: -; V gene: TRBV7-9; J gene: TRBJ2-5; CDR3 protein: CASSLTPPGHLQETQYF; CDR3 DNA: TGTGCCAGCAGCTTAACCCCGCCAGGGCACCTCCAAGAGACCCAGTACTTC